A single TCR beta chain is shown here with its context. This entry is derived from a study of blood T cell repertoires in COVID-19. The wider study: The samples span acute and convalescent COVID-19 from the United States, Italy and Spain. PBMCs, B-cell-depleted T cells, or T cells were the source of the cDNA or gDNA that made up the material.

In the original processing: Amplification from reference gene primers served as the basis for estimated nucleated cell counts. Data came from immunoSEQ multiplex PCR; TCRdb stores just in-frame clones and leaves some out. V and J calls and clone size come straight from that table; D and trimming were deduced from the DNA. The sample records over 200,000 clones, approximately 80% being singletons. Germline CDR1 reads SGHTA; CDR2 reads FQGNSA. V shed 7 bases and J shed 4 bases, with 5 bases lying between them. The CDR3 consists of 11 residues. The chain is built from TRBV7-2 and TRBJ2-1; D not certain. This receptor was identified in an elderly woman with active or convalescent COVID-19. Sequences were obtained from peripheral blood. CDR3 protein: CASTQYNEQFF. Written as DNA, the CDR3 is TGTGCCAGCACCCAATACAATGAGCAGTTCTTC.